One and the same sample provided the 22 T cell receptor beta chains below, sequenced in a study of shared clonotypes between healthy human individuals. Selected positively for CCR7 and CD45RO-negative, naive CD8 cells excluded terminally differentiated effector memory CD45RA+ cells. Method: immunoSEQ multiplex PCR; TCRdb's copy keeps in-frame clones and lacks some. The sample shows hundreds of thousands of clones, about 91% of them seen only once. The material sequenced was naive CD8+ T cells sorted from blood. All receptors derive from a man in his thirties or forties in good health.

This rearrangement joins TRBV9 to TRBJ1-1; TRBD1 aligns across 10 bases. The length of the CDR3 is 15 residues. After removal of 4 bases from V and 7 bases from J, the junction contained 10 bases not matched to a gene. Per germline, CDR1 SGDLS and CDR2 YYNGEE. The CDR3 sequence: CASSPPTGGAGEAFF. The CDR3 DNA sequence: TGTGCCAGCAGCCCCCCGACAGGGGGCGCCGGTGAAGCTTTCTTT.

The chain carries TRBV7-9 and TRBJ1-4; 7 nucleotides align to TRBD1. This CDR3 has 14 residues. Per the germline V gene, CDR1 is SEHNR and CDR2 is FQNEAQ (reference sequence). Losses at the gene ends were 1 base for V and 7 bases for J; bases not matched to a gene: 3. The CDR3: CASSLGPGGEKLFF. As DNA, the CDR3 is TGTGCCAGCAGCTTAGGGCCAGGGGGTGAAAAACTGTTTTTT.

The rearrangement joins TRBV7-6 to TRBJ2-2; D remains unclear. Trimming shortened V by 1 base and J by 8 bases, and 11 bases separated the two germline ends. Germline assignment: CDR1 SGHVS and CDR2 FNYEAQ. This CDR3 contains 14 residues. CDR3 protein: CASSLVGSGGELFF. The CDR3 DNA sequence: TGTGCCAGCAGCTTAGTCGGCAGTGGGGGGGAGCTGTTTTTT.

This clone was detected a few times. The chain joins TRBV21-1 to TRBJ1-5. TRBV21-1 is a recognized pseudogene. The CDR3 covers 14 residues. CDR3 protein: CASITETFHQPQHF. CDR3 coding DNA: TGTGCCAGCATAACGGAAACCTTTCATCAGCCCCAGCATTTT.

This chain joins TRBV28 and TRBJ2-2, with D maybe TRBD1 (6 bases). The CDR3 runs 17 residues. Germline CDR1 reads MDHEN; CDR2 reads SYDVKM. V was clipped by 3 bases and J by 2 bases, with 16 bases between them. The CDR3 loop is CASSLGAGAINTGELFF. CDR3 DNA sequence: TGTGCCAGCAGTTTGGGGGCAGGGGCGATTAACACCGGGGAGCTGTTTTTT.

This clone was seen only once. One end of the junction varies from germline; a read error may be responsible. This rearrangement joins TRBV7-7 to TRBJ2-1; the match to TRBD1 covers 12 bases. From germline, CDR1 is SSHAT and CDR2 FNYEAQ (reference sequence). The CDR3 has 17 residues. CDR3 sequence (DNA): TGTGCTAGCAGCCCGCGACCCCGGGACAGGGGGCCGAATGAGCAGTTCTTC. Its protein product is CASSPRPRDRGPNEQFF.

CDR3 in DNA: TGTGCCAGCAGTGTGGCGACACCGAACACTGAAGCTTTCTTT. This sequence encodes CASSVATPNTEAFF. This rearrangement joins TRBV2 to TRBJ1-1; D gene ambiguous. The CDR3 consists of 14 residues. Germline values: CDR1 SNHLY, CDR2 FYNNEI. The V and J ends lost 4 bases and 1 base respectively, with 10 bases between them. The full variable domain, its missing parts supplied by reference TRBV2 and TRBJ1-1, is EPEVTQTPSHQVTQMGQEVILRCVPISNHLYFYWYRQILGQKVEFLVSFYNNEISEKSEIFDDQFSVERPDGSNFTLKIRSTKLEDSAMYFCASSVATPNTEAFFGQGTRLTVV.

This rearrangement joins TRBV9 to TRBJ2-1; 16 bases align to TRBD2. V was clipped by 4 bases and J by 9 bases; unmatched bases: 7. This CDR3 spans 16 amino acids. Germline assignment: CDR1 SGDLS and CDR2 YYNGEE. Written as DNA, the CDR3 is TGTGCCAGCAGCTCTGCCGGGACTAGCGGGAGGGTTGAGCAGTTCTTC. Its protein product is CASSSAGTSGRVEQFF.

The genes are TRBV18 and TRBJ2-1; D perhaps matches TRBD1 (5 bases). V lost 3 bases, J lost 4 bases, and 10 bases lay in between. CDR1 and CDR2 from the germline V gene are KGHSH and LQKENI. The CDR3 has 14 amino acids. CDR3 protein: CASSPPDIYNEQFF. The CDR3, as DNA: TGTGCCAGCTCACCCCCGGACATTTACAATGAGCAGTTCTTC.

The rearrangement joins TRBV7-2 to TRBJ2-5; the D gene is possibly TRBD2 (6 bases). The CDR3 totals 16 residues. Trimming cost V 1 base and J 5 bases, with 17 bases left between them. Per germline, CDR1 SGHTA and CDR2 FQGNSA. Written as DNA, the CDR3 is TGTGCCAGCAGCTTAGAGGGACTCTGGGATAGGGAGACCCAGTACTTC. It codes for CASSLEGLWDRETQYF.

The chain recombines TRBV29-1 with TRBJ1-1, with D hard to call. The CDR3 consists of 11 residues. Between the trimmed V and J ends, which lost 0 bases and 11 bases, there was a span of 10 bases. Germline V gene sequence: CDR1 SQVTM, CDR2 ANQGSEA. In DNA, the CDR3 is TGCAGCGTTGAAGAACTCCGTGGGGCTTTCTTT. Its translation is CSVEELRGAFF.

CDR3 amino acids: CASSSRFDEQYF. The CDR3 DNA sequence: TGTGCCAGCAGCTCCCGTTTCGACGAGCAGTACTTC. The chain recombines TRBV27 with TRBJ2-7; no definite D call. Trimming removed 6 bases at V and 5 bases at J, with 11 bases between. This CDR3 comprises 12 residues. Germline CDR1 MNHEY, CDR2 SMNVEV (reference sequence).

The chain employs TRBV7-8 and TRBJ2-1; 9 bases line up with TRBD1. CDR1 and CDR2 (germline): SGHVS, FQNEAQ. This CDR3 region has 14 residues. Trimming took 6 bases from V and 6 from J; bases not matched to a gene: 6. As DNA, the CDR3 is TGTGCCAGCAGGTCGGGACAGGGTGGCAATGAGCAGTTCTTC. This translates into CASRSGQGGNEQFF.

This rearrangement joins TRBV5-4 to TRBJ2-7, with D perhaps TRBD2 (6 bases). Germline assignment: CDR1 SGHNT and CDR2 YYREEE (reference sequence). V lost 3 bases to trimming and J lost 2 bases, with 27 bases between them. The CDR3 has 19 residues. The CDR3, as DNA: TGTGCCAGCAGCTCCGAGGGGAGGTTAGGGGACCCTACTACCTACGAGCAGTACTTC. It translates to CASSSEGRLGDPTTYEQYF.

This rearrangement joins TRBV7-9 to TRBJ2-1; 8 bases match TRBD2. This CDR3 is 19 amino acids long. Per germline, CDR1 SEHNR and CDR2 FQNEAQ (reference sequence). V trimming: 4 bases; J trimming: 8 bases; junction bases outside the gene matches: 22. The CDR3 spells CASSSLRGGGLAGLDEQFF. The CDR3 DNA sequence: TGTGCCAGCAGCTCCTTAAGGGGGGGCGGGCTAGCGGGTCTCGATGAGCAGTTCTTC. Combining the CDR3 with reference TRBV7-9 and TRBJ2-1 gives the whole variable domain DTGVSQNPRHKITKRGQNVTFRCDPISEHNRLYWYRQTLGQGPEFLTYFQNEAQLEKSRLLSDRFSAERPKGSFSTLEIQRTEQGDSAMYLCASSSLRGGGLAGLDEQFFGPGTRLTVL.

At least ten counts were recorded for this clone. The chain is built from TRBV6-1 and TRBJ1-1; no reliable D call. V was cut by 2 bases and J by 4 bases, with 14 bases left in between. The CDR3 loop spans 15 amino acids. CDR1 and CDR2 from the germline V gene are MNHNS and SASEGT. This chain's CDR3 is CASSEFLYDATEAFF. The DNA of the CDR3 is TGTGCCAGCAGTGAATTTTTATACGACGCCACTGAAGCTTTCTTT.

The gene calls are TRBV19 and TRBJ1-3; possible D gene TRBD1, 5 bases. The ends were cut back, 8 bases at V and 0 bases at J, with 8 bases in the middle. CDR3 size: 13 residues. In germline, CDR1 is LNHDA, CDR2 SQIVND (reference sequence). The CDR3 DNA reads as TGTGCCAGTGGGACCTTCTCTGGAAACACCATATATTTT. It codes for CASGTFSGNTIYF.

CDR3 region: CASSAGTSGTSTDTQYF. The CDR3 coding sequence is TGTGCCAGCAGCGCCGGGACTAGCGGCACTAGCACAGATACGCAGTATTTT. The J gene is TRBJ2-3, the V gene TRBV11-2; 11 bases are shared with TRBD2. The CDR3 extends over 17 amino acids. V was pared by 5 bases and J by 0 bases, with 7 bases of the junction left unmatched. Germline V CDR1 and CDR2: SGHAT, FQNNGV. The full variable domain, its missing parts supplied by reference TRBV11-2 and TRBJ2-3, is EAGVAQSPRYKIIEKRQSVAFWCNPISGHATLYWYQQILGQGPKLLIQFQNNGVVDDSQLPKDRFSAERLKGVDSTLKIQPAKLEDSAVYLCASSAGTSGTSTDTQYFGPGTRLTVL.

This clone appeared a few times. Other DNA variants within this sample encode the same CDR3. The chain couples TRBV9 to TRBJ2-2; D not resolved. Germline CDR1 SGDLS, CDR2 YYNGEE. V was clipped by 0 bases and J by 3 bases, with 3 bases between them. The CDR3 is made up of 13 amino acids. The CDR3 region is CASSVVDTGELFF. The DNA for the CDR3 is TGTGCCAGCAGCGTAGTGGACACCGGGGAGCTGTTTTTT. Looking up the rest from reference TRBV9 and TRBJ2-2 gives the full variable domain: DSGVTQTPKHLITATGQRVTLRCSPRSGDLSVYWYQQSLDQGLQFLIQYYNGEERAKGNILERFSAQQFPDLHSELNLSSLELGDSALYFCASSVVDTGELFFGEGSRLTVL.

A remark on this clone: This same CDR3 is encoded by further DNA sequences in the sample. This chain connects TRBV6-5 to TRBJ2-2; D ambiguous. Germline assignment: CDR1 MNHEY and CDR2 SVGAGI. The CDR3 covers 15 residues. The V gene lost 0 bases and the J gene lost 6 bases, with 11 bases spanning the gap. The CDR3 protein is CASSYSLGGAGELFF. The CDR3 DNA reads as TGTGCCAGCAGTTACTCTTTGGGTGGGGCCGGGGAGCTGTTTTTT.

As regards this clone: Other DNA variants within this sample encode the same CDR3. V and J are TRBV9 and TRBJ2-1; D remains ambiguous. The germline V and J ends were trimmed by 2 bases and 4 bases, with 7 bases remaining between them. The CDR3 is 13 residues long. CDR1 and CDR2 (germline): SGDLS, YYNGEE. CDR3 region: CASSVGSYNEQFF. The DNA for the CDR3 is TGTGCCAGCAGCGTGGGCAGTTACAATGAGCAGTTCTTC.

The V and J genes are TRBV28 and TRBJ1-5; D is perhaps TRBD1 (6 bases). From germline, CDR1 is MDHEN and CDR2 SYDVKM. There are 19 residues in the CDR3. Trimming removed 2 bases from V and 0 bases from J, with 20 bases in between. The CDR3 loop reads CASSLSTGSLVYSNQPQHF. As DNA, the CDR3 is TGTGCCAGCAGTTTAAGTACAGGGAGTCTAGTATATAGCAATCAGCCCCAGCATTTT. Combining the CDR3 with reference TRBV28 and TRBJ1-5 gives the whole variable domain DVKVTQSSRYLVKRTGEKVFLECVQDMDHENMFWYRQDPGLGLRLIYFSYDVKMKEKGDIPEGYSVSREKKERFSLILESASTNQTSMYLCASSLSTGSLVYSNQPQHFGDGTRLSIL.